The 26 T cell receptor beta chains presented below share a single source sample, sequenced in a study of a mutant IDH1 vaccine in newly diagnosed glioma. Antigen specificity for these receptors is unknown. Time point reported: week 35, safety follow-up. What each vaccine dose contained was 300 ug of mutant IDH1 20-mer peptide, accompanied by topical imiquimod. Method: immunoSEQ multiplex PCR; TCRdb's copy keeps in-frame clones and lacks some. The sample shows some 58,000 clones, 81% of them seen only once. The input for sequencing was PBMCs, taken from a glioma patient whose treatment included an IDH1 peptide vaccine. Every receptor here comes from a middle-aged man with glioma.

This rearrangement joins TRBV4-3 to TRBJ2-1; 14 bases agree with TRBD2. Germline V CDR1 and CDR2: LGHNA, YSLEER. The junction had 6 bases not matched to a gene; V was cut back by 0 bases and J by 8 bases. The CDR3 is 17 residues long. CDR3 loop: CASSQDLGLAGVYEQFF. The CDR3 DNA sequence: TGCGCCAGCAGCCAAGATCTGGGACTAGCGGGAGTATATGAGCAGTTCTTC.

This sequence joins TRBV5-4 and TRBJ2-7; either TRBD1 or TRBD2 may fit D (5 bases each). The CDR3 sequence is 12 residues long. Germline loops: CDR1 SGHNT, CDR2 YYREEE (reference sequence). DNA of the CDR3: TGTGCAGTGGGGGAGACAACCTACGAGCAGTACTTC. It codes for CAVGETTYEQYF.

The chain joins TRBV13 to TRBJ1-5, with 9 bases that match TRBD1. Per the germline V gene, CDR1 is PRHDT and CDR2 is FYEKMQ (reference sequence). With 5 bases clipped from V and 2 bases from J, the junction kept 4 bases outside the gene matches. CDR3 length equals 15 residues. Written as DNA, the CDR3 is TGTGCCAGCAGCCGGGGACAGGGCGGCAATCAGCCCCAGCATTTT. Translated, it gives CASSRGQGGNQPQHF.

The rearrangement links TRBV10-2 to TRBJ2-7; D perhaps matches TRBD2 (6 bases). Germline lookup yields CDR1 WSHSY and CDR2 SAAADI. V lost 4 bases, J lost 0 bases, and 10 bases lay in between. This CDR3 spans 14 amino acids. CDR3 sequence reads: CASSVRDSSYEQYF. Written as DNA, the CDR3 is TGCGCCAGCAGTGTTCGGGACTCCTCCTACGAGCAGTACTTC.

The chain uses TRBV11-2 and TRBJ2-7; D possibly corresponds to TRBD2 (7 bases). Germline V gene lookup returns CDR1 SGHAT and CDR2 FQNNGV. V lost 1 base to trimming and J lost 2 bases, with 9 bases between them. CDR3 length equals 14 residues. In DNA form, the CDR3 reads TGTGCCAGCAGCTTAGGAGGGGGGGCCTACGAGCAGTACTTC. Protein product: CASSLGGGAYEQYF.

This clone was counted only a few times. V usage is TRBV5-1 and J usage is TRBJ1-2; D not certain. CDR1 and CDR2 from the germline V gene are SGHRS and YFSETQ. The CDR3 has 12 residues. V lost 5 bases to trimming and J lost 6 bases, with 11 bases between them. The CDR3 DNA sequence: TGCGCCAGCAGAGAGGGAAATGATGGCTACACCTTC. Its translation is CASREGNDGYTF.

The V call is TRBV19, the J call TRBJ2-3; 8 bases agree with TRBD1. This CDR3 contains 16 residues. Germline CDR1 LNHDA, CDR2 SQIVND (reference sequence). J gave up 2 bases and V 1 base, and 5 bases lay outside the gene matches. The CDR3 coding sequence is TGTGCCAGTAGTATAGTGCGGACAGGGAACACAGATACGCAGTATTTT. Translating it yields CASSIVRTGNTDTQYF.

This clone appeared a single time. CDR3 protein: CASSLSSSGNTIYF. The CDR3 DNA sequence: TGTGCCAGCAGCTTGAGCAGCTCTGGAAACACCATATATTTT. The chain combines TRBV5-4 with TRBJ1-3, with unresolved D. The length of the CDR3 is 14 residues. Germline assignment: CDR1 SGHNT and CDR2 YYREEE (reference sequence). Deletions cut 1 base from V and 0 bases from J, with 5 bases between.

The J gene is TRBJ1-6, the V gene TRBV9; D is uncertain. Germline assignment: CDR1 SGDLS and CDR2 YYNGEE. The germline V and J ends were trimmed by 0 bases and 6 bases, with 10 bases remaining between them. The CDR3 extends over 15 amino acids. The CDR3 loop is CASSVDAGLNSPLHF. Written as DNA, the CDR3 is TGTGCCAGCAGCGTAGACGCAGGCCTTAATTCACCCCTCCACTTT.

J is TRBJ2-5 and V is TRBV7-9; 9 bases are a match to TRBD1. The germline gives CDR1 SEHNR, CDR2 FQNEAQ (reference sequence). The V segment lost 4 bases and the J segment 2 bases; nucleotides outside the gene matches: 2. There are 14 residues in the CDR3. The chain's CDR3 is CASSYDRGQETQYF. The CDR3 region has the DNA TGTGCCAGCAGCTACGACAGGGGGCAAGAGACCCAGTACTTC.

The genes are TRBV9 and TRBJ2-7, with 9 bases matching TRBD1. Germline-derived CDR1 and CDR2 are SGDLS and YYNGEE. The CDR3 is 14 residues long. V trimming: 4 bases; J trimming: 2 bases; junction bases outside the gene matches: 4. CDR3 sequence: CASSSDRGPYEQYF. In nucleotides, the CDR3 is TGTGCCAGCAGCTCGGACAGGGGTCCCTACGAGCAGTACTTC.

V and J are TRBV7-3 and TRBJ2-3; D is perhaps TRBD1 or TRBD2 (5 bases each). CDR3 length: 15 amino acids. V was pared by 4 bases and J by 0 bases, with 11 bases between. Germline CDR1 SGHTA, CDR2 FQGTGA. This CDR3 reads CASSYGTASTDTQYF. The DNA of the CDR3 is TGTGCCAGCAGCTACGGGACCGCAAGCACAGATACGCAGTATTTT.

The chain links TRBV30 to TRBJ2-5; D is perhaps TRBD1 (5 bases). CDR3 size: 15 residues. Trimming shortened V by 2 bases and J by 7 bases, and 20 bases separated the two germline ends. CDR1 and CDR2 (germline): GTSNPN, SVGIG (reference sequence). CDR3 loop: CAWSIGFDRLMTQYF. CDR3 DNA: TGTGCCTGGAGTATCGGCTTTGACAGATTAATGACCCAGTACTTC.

The chain couples TRBV13 to TRBJ2-7; 12 bases are a match to TRBD2. CDR1 and CDR2 (germline): PRHDT, FYEKMQ (reference sequence). The J segment lost 0 bases and the V segment lost 5 bases, leaving 8 bases of the junction unmatched. The CDR3 has 17 amino acids. CDR3 bases: TGTGCCAGCAGCCTATACTGGACTAGCGGGGTCTCCTACGAGCAGTACTTC. Its protein is CASSLYWTSGVSYEQYF.

This clone was seen more than once but under ten times. This chain connects TRBV7-9 to TRBJ1-2; TRBD1 aligns across 7 bases. J gave up 5 bases and V 5 bases, and 17 bases lay outside the gene matches. This CDR3 spans 17 amino acids. Germline loops: CDR1 SEHNR, CDR2 FQNEAQ (reference sequence). CDR3 in DNA: TGTGCCAGCAGCCCAAATCTGCCGCCAGGGGGGAAATATGGCTACACCTTC. Translation: CASSPNLPPGGKYGYTF.

This chain connects TRBV4-3 to TRBJ1-2; no firm D call. The V and J ends lost 0 bases and 4 bases respectively, with 9 bases between them. This CDR3 is 14 amino acids long. The germline gives CDR1 LGHNA, CDR2 YSLEER. CDR3 nucleotides: TGCGCCAGCAGCCAAGATACTACGGGCTATGGCTACACCTTC. Translation gives CASSQDTTGYGYTF.

This chain uses TRBV7-8 with TRBJ1-5; TRBD1 aligns across 8 bases. The CDR3 spans 15 residues. The V and J ends lost 0 bases and 5 bases, in that order; junction bases with no gene match: 3. Germline V lookup: CDR1 SGHVS, CDR2 FQNEAQ. The CDR3 DNA sequence: TGTGCCAGCAGCTTAGCCCAGACAGGGGATCAGCCCCAGCATTTT. Encoded protein: CASSLAQTGDQPQHF.

This chain connects TRBV27 to TRBJ2-7; D call uncertain. The V gene's germline CDR1 is MNHEY and CDR2 SMNVEV (reference sequence). The CDR3 consists of 14 residues. V lost 5 bases and J 0 bases, leaving 11 bases between the germline ends. CDR3 in amino acids: CASSPNGRSYEQYF. DNA for the CDR3: TGTGCCAGCAGTCCGAATGGACGCTCCTACGAGCAGTACTTC.

This chain uses TRBV5-4 with TRBJ2-5; no clear D. With 0 bases removed from V and 4 bases from J, the gap between germline ends came to 4 bases. This CDR3 region has 12 residues. Germline V gene sequence: CDR1 SGHNT, CDR2 YYREEE (reference sequence). The CDR3 coding sequence is TGTGCCAGCAGCTTGGGACTAGAGACCCAGTACTTC. The encoded protein is CASSLGLETQYF.

This sequence joins TRBV5-6 and TRBJ2-6; TRBD1 agrees at 8 bases. V lost 0 bases, J lost 1 base, and 6 bases stayed unmatched. This CDR3 is built from 18 residues. Germline V gives CDR1 SGHDT, CDR2 YYEEEE. The CDR3 spells CASSLVDRVGSGANVLTF. The CDR3 DNA is TGTGCCAGCAGCTTGGTGGACAGGGTCGGATCTGGGGCCAACGTCCTGACTTTC.

The chain carries TRBV5-1 and TRBJ2-5; possibly TRBD1 for D (6 bases). The end of the DNA aligns better with TRBJ2-7, so the J call may be wrong. CDR1 is SGHRS and CDR2 is YFSETQ in the germline V gene. There are 15 residues in the CDR3. CDR3 region: CASSEADSRSYEQYF. CDR3 nucleotides: TGCGCCAGCTCGGAGGCGGACAGCCGCTCCTACGAGCAGTACTTC.

The V and J genes are TRBV5-1 and TRBJ2-5; D call uncertain. The DNA end lines up better with TRBJ2-7; the J call may be wrong. The CDR3 is made up of 13 amino acids. The germline V gene has CDR1 SGHRS and CDR2 YFSETQ. The CDR3 loop is CASSLLVSYEQYF. CDR3 DNA sequence: TGCGCCAGCAGCTTACTTGTCTCCTACGAGCAGTACTTC.

The sample holds one count of this clone. The V call is TRBV6-4, the J call TRBJ1-2, with 8 bases identical to TRBD1. CDR1 is MRHNA and CDR2 is SNTAGT in the germline V gene. Unmatched junction bases numbered 27, after V lost 10 bases and J lost 5 bases. The CDR3 has 19 amino acids. The CDR3 here is CATLRARQGTCFPLYGYTF. The CDR3, as DNA: TGTGCCACACTCCGGGCCCGACAGGGGACCTGTTTTCCGCTATATGGCTACACCTTC.

This sequence joins TRBV6-5 and TRBJ2-5; 10 positions match TRBD1. Matching the DNA end better, TRBJ2-7 makes the J call doubtful. The CDR3 is 13 amino acids. Germline V lookup: CDR1 MNHEY, CDR2 SVGAGI. The CDR3 DNA sequence: TGTGCCAGCAGTTTGACAGGGGGCGGCGAGCAGTACTTC. It codes for CASSLTGGGEQYF.

The chain employs TRBV7-3 and TRBJ2-3; possibly TRBD2 for D (5 bases). The V end was cut by 4 bases, the J end by 6 bases, with 20 bases between. Germline values: CDR1 SGHTA, CDR2 FQGTGA. CDR3 size: 16 residues. The CDR3 loop is CASSSSLTGIRDTQYF. The CDR3 DNA follows: TGTGCCAGCAGCTCATCCTTGACGGGGATAAGGGATACGCAGTATTTT.

The CDR3: CASSSGRVNSYEQYF. CDR3 coding DNA: TGCGCCAGCAGCTCTGGACGGGTGAACTCCTACGAGCAGTACTTC. The J gene is TRBJ2-7, the V gene TRBV5-1; D not resolved. V dropped 3 bases and J dropped 0 bases, with 13 bases sitting between them. The CDR3 loop spans 15 amino acids. Per germline, CDR1 SGHRS and CDR2 YFSETQ.